This T cell receptor beta chain was captured by sequencing in a study of beta chain features in type 1 diabetes. Turning to the study itself: On cell yields, gender and age, patients and healthy donors were similar.

Heparinised blood was drawn once per donor, averaging roughly 120 mL. V lost 1 base, J lost 8 bases, and 17 bases lay in between. This CDR3 contains 16 residues. CDR1 is MGHRA, CDR2 YSYEKL, per germline. Since all of the isolated RNA was reverse transcribed, expressed TCRB transcripts were what got sequenced. Generated by immunoSEQ multiplex PCR, the TCRdb table keeps only in-frame clones and is missing some. The repertoire consists of about 220,000 clones, with about 11% occurring once and the leading ten covering about 1.2%. Study results and caveats: The study found that naive, central memory and Treg TCRB repertoires appeared more similar in patients than in healthy donors.

This clone was seen more than once but under ten times. Its matching antigen is unknown. Sequencing was performed on central memory CD4+ T cells from blood. The clonotype comes from a man aged 18-30 years in good health. V gene TRBV4-1 combines with J gene TRBJ1-4; D is perhaps TRBD1 (5 bases). The CDR3 sequence: CASSQGPPGGVEKLFF. CDR3 bases: TGCGCCAGCAGCCAAGGTCCTCCTGGAGGGGTCGAAAAACTGTTTTTT.